The rows below give T cell receptor beta chains drawn from one sample of a study of blood T cell repertoires in COVID-19. Some clones are missing from TCRdb's copy, which holds only in-frame ones; the method was immunoSEQ multiplex PCR. The sample holds some 250,000 clones, 65% to 85% seen once. Material: peripheral blood. These receptors all come from a man aged 50-60 years with active or convalescent COVID-19. Each CDR3 is given without its conserved first and last residue. Clone size is not always given. Where it is, it says once, few, many or a class for expanded clones.

V	J	size	length	CDR3
TRBV18	TRBJ2-3	NA	14	ASSPVAGRGTDTQY
TRBV7-9	TRBJ1-5	NA	14	ASSYGGQGVNQPQH
TRBV7-6	TRBJ2-5	NA	15	ASSPWGVAGVQETQY
TRBV28	TRBJ2-7	NA	13	ASSFRWGGQGEQY
TRBV7-9	TRBJ2-1	NA	12	ASSSFGTYNEQF
TRBV5-8	TRBJ1-2	once	16	ASSFRTKGRGGSYGYT
TRBV7-3	TRBJ2-3	once	13	ASSQSGGATDTQY
TRBV7-6	TRBJ1-1	once	13	ASSLALGGNTEAF
TRBV25-1	TRBJ1-4	NA	13	ASAQPQGGIEKLF
TRBV18	TRBJ2-7	NA	13	ASSPLFGQIYEQY
TRBV18	TRBJ2-2	once	19	ASSPVLGAGGLNANTGELF
TRBV7-9	TRBJ2-2	NA	14	ASSRPGTGNTGELF
TRBV7-9	TRBJ2-5	NA	13	ASNTGLAGQETQY
TRBV27	TRBJ2-7	NA	15	ASSLSGGRILRYEQY
TRBV7-9	TRBJ1-2	NA	12	ASSDRGRSYGYT
TRBV5-1	TRBJ1-2	NA	13	ASSLQPGQNYGYT
TRBV11-2	TRBJ2-3	NA	13	ASSLTGGPADTQY
TRBV15	TRBJ2-5	NA	13	ATSRDRQGPETQY
TRBV19	TRBJ1-2	NA	11	ASSRASNYGYT
TRBV5-1	TRBJ2-1	NA	14	ASSRAMVGRNNEQF
TRBV5-1	TRBJ2-1	NA	13	ASSLAGQGYNEQF
TRBV30	TRBJ1-4	NA	14	AWSAFSGGSNEKLF
TRBV5-4	TRBJ1-2	NA	13	ASSLAGRVNYGYT
TRBV19	TRBJ2-3	NA	12	ASSIAPTADTQY
TRBV2	TRBJ1-5	NA	15	ASSEDFRGLSNQPQH
TRBV5-4	TRBJ2-2	NA	12	ASSLAHFTGELF